This T cell receptor beta chain originates from a study of T cell responses to AZD1222 COVID-19 vaccine. Study details: Second-dose intervals near 4 or 12 weeks were combined.

Study outcomes and limitations: Baseline serology detected seropositivity in only 6 or 7 AZD1222 recipients. Among spike-specific TCRs, nearly half reportedly target unmutated variant regions.

The assay was immunoSEQ multiplex PCR, and TCRdb's table has in-frame clones only and misses some. The sample includes 72,000 or so clones, around 90% seen only once; the top ten take roughly 24%. A remark on this clone: Its antigen is unidentified.

This CDR3 has 15 amino acids. Germline CDR1 and CDR2: GTSNPN and SVGIG (reference sequence). V was shortened by 0 bases and J by 7 bases, with 13 bases between the two germline ends. This specimen was peripheral blood, taken on day 0 of AZD1222 vaccination. This chain connects TRBV30 to TRBJ1-6; D remains unclear. The TCR comes from an adult in good health. CDR3 nucleotides: TGTGCCTGGAGTGTCCCAGGACGCTCGAATTCACCCCTCCACTTT. It translates to CAWSVPGRSNSPLHF.